This T cell receptor beta chain was obtained from a study of regulatory T cells in long-lasting Graves disease. Overall study results and limits: Only a small sample size was used, which may have cut accuracy.

In regard to this clonotype: Its specificity is unknown.

Noted time point: newly diagnosed GD, antithyroid drugs for less than 3 months. The TCR library used RNA extracted from PBMCs. Those enrolled as patients came out of an endocrinology department in Xi'an, China. With iRepertoire HTBI primers and Arm-PCR of CDR3 regions, TCR beta libraries were built. TCRdb used MiXCR to reprocess the multiplex PCR reads, holding one entry per CDR3 protein. Among hundreds of thousands of distinct CDR3 sequences, approximately 12% were seen once, and the ten largest hold about 10%. The sample was also linked to a second study, of T cells in Graves' hyperthyroidism and ophthalmopathy. That source reports: Initially, a first-round RT-PCR of the TCR CDR3 employed the HTBI primer set.

The clonotype comes from a young man with Graves disease. The material sequenced was peripheral blood mononuclear cells (PBMCs), taken at new diagnosis, from a patient treated with antithyroid drugs.

CDR3 DNA sequence: TGTGCCACCAGCAGAGCCAACAGGGGAGGCTTTAACTACGAGCAGTACTTC. This encodes CATSRANRGGFNYEQYF. The chain joins TRBV15 to TRBJ2-7; D is possibly TRBD1 (7 bases). Trimming took off 1 base at V and 3 bases at J, with 19 bases between the two ends. Germline V gives CDR1 LNHNV, CDR2 YYDKDF (reference sequence). The CDR3 length is 17 residues.